This passage covers 20 T cell receptor beta chains from one sample sequenced in a study of T-cell memory formation after mild COVID-19 (TCRdb year 2021). The library was produced with 5' RACE. The sample was run on an Illumina NovaSeq 6000. The public reads were reprocessed in TCRdb via fastp at Q25 and MiXCR, keeping in-frame beta chains. Rows with one shared CDR3 protein collapse into an entry with the most common genes and DNA. The sample yields 270,000 or so distinct CDR3 sequences; roughly 18% were counted once. Roughly 23% of the sample is in the top ten clones. The sequencing input was PBMCs or a T cell subset sorted from them (not recorded which). These receptors originate from a man between 18 and 35 years old who had mild COVID-19 (a few samples of this study predate the infection). The sample titles of this study are shuffled in the database, so cell type and time point are left out; the donor was told from shared clones.

The V gene is TRBV12-3 or TRBV12-4, the J gene TRBJ1-2; D not resolved. The CDR3 sequence is 12 residues long. Trimming stripped 5 bases from V and 1 base from J, with 5 bases between. Here the CDR3 reads CASSPYNYGYTF. The CDR3, as DNA: TGTGCCAGCAGTCCGTATAACTATGGCTACACCTTC.

There are many counts of this clonotype. This chain links TRBV24-1 with TRBJ2-5; TRBD2 aligns across 7 bases. The germline V gene encodes CDR1 KGHDR and CDR2 SFDVKD. The length of the CDR3 is 12 residues. The junction had 2 bases not matched to a gene; V was cut back by 9 bases and J by 2 bases. CDR3 nucleotide sequence: TGTGCCACCGGGACTACTCAAGAGACCCAGTACTTC. Translated, it gives CATGTTQETQYF.

The V call is TRBV7-9, the J call TRBJ1-1; 7 bases agree with TRBD1. This CDR3 has 14 amino acids. The ends lost 8 bases at V and 4 bases at J; junction bases unmatched: 10. Germline V gives CDR1 SEHNR, CDR2 FQNEAQ (reference sequence). The CDR3 loop reads CASFRGGTVTEAFF. The CDR3 DNA reads as TGTGCCAGCTTCCGAGGGGGCACGGTCACTGAAGCTTTCTTT.

This clonotype was seen a few times. The CDR3 nucleotides read TGTGCCTGCGCCCCGCTAGCGGGGGGCACAGATACGCAGTATTTT. This gives the protein CACAPLAGGTDTQYF. The chain is built from TRBV6-1 and TRBJ2-3; TRBD2 agrees at 10 bases. Germline V gene sequence: CDR1 MNHNS, CDR2 SASEGT. This CDR3 spans 15 amino acids. With V trimmed by 11 bases and J by 1 base, 9 bases remained unmatched.

This clonotype was found a few times. This chain joins TRBV24-1 and TRBJ1-2; no clear D. Germline V gene lookup returns CDR1 KGHDR and CDR2 SFDVKD. Trimming stripped 3 bases from V and 0 bases from J, with 4 bases between. This CDR3 comprises 13 residues. CDR3 DNA sequence: TGTGCCACCAGTGATCGGGCTAACTATGGCTACACCTTC. Translation gives CATSDRANYGYTF.

The V and J genes are TRBV25-1 and TRBJ1-6; 10 positions match TRBD1. The CDR3 is made up of 17 amino acids. Looked up from germline, CDR1 is MGHDK and CDR2 is SYGVNS. J gave up 7 bases and V 9 bases, and 15 bases lay outside the gene matches. DNA for the CDR3: TGTGCCAGTTCACAGACTGGGACAGGGGCCAGGAATTCACCCCTCCACTTT. This codes for CASSQTGTGARNSPLHF.

This clonotype was observed a handful of times. The rearrangement uses TRBV7-2 and TRBJ1-2; the D is unclear. Deletions cut 2 bases from V and 6 bases from J, with 19 bases between. The germline V gene has CDR1 SGHTA and CDR2 FQGNSA. The CDR3 has 16 amino acids. The CDR3 loop is CASSLSARALVNGYTF. The CDR3 DNA reads as TGTGCCAGCAGCTTAAGCGCGAGGGCCCTAGTCAATGGCTACACCTTC.

This clonotype was detected only a few times. The chain combines TRBV9 with TRBJ2-6, with D unclear. The germline V gene encodes CDR1 SGDLS and CDR2 YYNGEE. V lost 4 bases, J lost 0 bases, and 8 bases lay in between. This CDR3 is built from 15 residues. CDR3 coding DNA: TGTGCCAGCAGCCTTTATCCCTCTGGGGCCAACGTCCTGACTTTC. Amino acid sequence: CASSLYPSGANVLTF.

The chain joins TRBV10-3 to TRBJ2-3; no firm D call. The CDR3 sequence is 16 residues long. Trimming took 5 bases from V and 0 from J, leaving 15 bases between them. Germline V gives CDR1 ENHRY, CDR2 SYGVKD. Here the CDR3 DNA reads TGTGCCATCAGTTCGACAACCCAATCTAGCACAGATACGCAGTATTTT. This sequence encodes CAISSTTQSSTDTQYF.

This clonotype has a handful of counts. The chain carries TRBV5-1 and TRBJ1-1, with TRBD1 matching over 7 bases. CDR1 and CDR2 (germline): SGHRS, YFSETQ. Trimming removed 4 bases from V and 0 bases from J; junction bases left unmatched: 3. This CDR3 is 14 amino acids long. CDR3 in amino acids: CASSLTGMNTEAFF. The DNA for the CDR3 is TGCGCCAGCAGCCTGACAGGGATGAACACTGAAGCTTTCTTT.

The chain joins TRBV27 to TRBJ1-6; D uncertain. Germline CDR1 reads MNHEY; CDR2 reads SMNVEV (reference sequence). This CDR3 comprises 14 residues. Deletions cut 5 bases from V and 12 bases from J, with 17 bases between. CDR3 protein: CASSARAPLVPLHF. The CDR3 coding sequence is TGTGCCAGCAGTGCCCGGGCCCCACTCGTACCCCTCCACTTT.

The J gene is TRBJ2-7, the V gene TRBV7-6; unclear D gene. This CDR3 has 14 residues. Germline V gene sequence: CDR1 SGHVS, CDR2 FNYEAQ. V was shortened by 0 bases and J by 0 bases, with 6 bases between the two germline ends. The CDR3 loop reads CASSLAVSSYEQYF. The DNA of the CDR3 is TGTGCCAGCAGCTTAGCGGTCAGCTCCTACGAGCAGTACTTC.

V is TRBV9 and J is TRBJ2-7, with 9 bases fitting TRBD2. Germline V lookup: CDR1 SGDLS, CDR2 YYNGEE. This CDR3 comprises 15 residues. The J segment lost 5 bases and the V segment lost 4 bases, leaving 10 bases of the junction unmatched. The CDR3 protein is CASSHRGLAGNEQYF. CDR3 nucleotides: TGTGCCAGCAGCCACAGGGGACTAGCTGGGAACGAGCAGTACTTC.

This clonotype was picked up many times. The rearrangement links TRBV12-3 or TRBV12-4 to TRBJ2-3, with D possibly TRBD2 on 5 matching bases. This CDR3 region has 13 residues. V was pared by 7 bases and J by 2 bases, with 10 bases between. CDR3 coding DNA: TGTGCCAGCACTATCGGGGACACAGATACGCAGTATTTT. It codes for CASTIGDTDTQYF.

The J gene is TRBJ1-1, the V gene TRBV27; D not resolved. Per germline, CDR1 MNHEY and CDR2 SMNVEV (reference sequence). The CDR3 loop spans 19 amino acids. Trimming stripped 0 bases from V and 1 base from J, with 21 bases between. The CDR3 DNA is TGTGCCAGCAGTTTATCCTTATCCCATCTGACGGGAGAGAACACTGAAGCTTTCTTT. Translated, it gives CASSLSLSHLTGENTEAFF.

V usage is TRBV29-1 and J usage is TRBJ2-5; D perhaps matches TRBD1 (5 bases). Trimming stripped 5 bases from V and 5 bases from J, with 21 bases between. CDR3 length: 15 residues. CDR1 SQVTM and CDR2 ANQGSEA come from the germline V gene. The CDR3 DNA is TGCAGCGTTTCGGGTGAAGGGGCTTTGGGGGAGACCCAGTACTTC. Amino acids: CSVSGEGALGETQYF.

This chain joins TRBV5-5 and TRBJ2-7; TRBD1 matches at 7 bases. This CDR3 is 15 amino acids long. V trimming: 3 bases; J trimming: 1 base; junction bases outside the gene matches: 7. Germline lookup yields CDR1 SGHKS and CDR2 YYEKEE (reference sequence). The CDR3 reads CASSYSGQLSYEQYF. CDR3 in DNA: TGTGCCAGCAGCTACTCGGGACAGCTGTCCTACGAGCAGTACTTC.

The rearrangement uses TRBV6-5 and TRBJ2-7; D not certain. There are 11 residues in the CDR3. Deletions cut 7 bases from V and 5 bases from J, with 9 bases between. Germline loops: CDR1 MNHEY, CDR2 SVGAGI. CDR3 region: CASTPRDEQYF. The CDR3 DNA follows: TGTGCCAGCACCCCACGCGACGAGCAGTACTTC.

CDR3 loop: CASTIDRGQPQHF. Here the CDR3 DNA reads TGTGCCAGCACCATTGACAGGGGTCAGCCCCAGCATTTT. V usage is TRBV5-4 and J usage is TRBJ1-5; TRBD1 aligns across 8 bases. Germline-derived CDR1 and CDR2 are SGHNT and YYREEE (reference sequence). The CDR3 length is 13 residues. The V segment lost 6 bases and the J segment 6 bases; nucleotides outside the gene matches: 5.

This clonotype was counted only a few times. The chain carries TRBV7-9 and TRBJ2-2; 9 bases are a match to TRBD2. V lost 8 bases, J lost 0 bases, and 7 bases stayed unmatched. The germline V gene encodes CDR1 SEHNR and CDR2 FQNEAQ (reference sequence). This CDR3 is built from 16 residues. The CDR3 coding sequence is TGTGCCAGCTTTCTAGCGGGGACCGCGAACACCGGGGAGCTGTTTTTT. Translated, it gives CASFLAGTANTGELFF. The whole variable domain, filled in from reference TRBV7-9 and TRBJ2-2, reads DTGVSQNPRHKITKRGQNVTFRCDPISEHNRLYWYRQTLGQGPEFLTYFQNEAQLEKSRLLSDRFSAERPKGSFSTLEIQRTEQGDSAMYLCASFLAGTANTGELFFGEGSRLTVL.